Below, 2 T cell receptor beta chains from the same sample are listed, as sequenced in a study of shared T cell receptors in the human thymus. Using immunoSEQ multiplex PCR, the repertoire was profiled, and TCRdb retains in-frame clones only, with some absent. This sample carries roughly 500,000 clones, approximately 78% of them seen once, and the ten largest clones take about 0.014%. This same sample was also part of a study on human thymus T cells.

The specimen was thymocytes. The receptor set was obtained from a boy under three years old with a congenital heart defect.

The chain uses TRBV6-4 and TRBJ1-2, with a weak D call TRBD1 (6 bases). This CDR3 comprises 13 residues. Germline CDR1 reads MRHNA; CDR2 reads SNTAGT. Trimming pared 3 bases from V and 6 bases from J, leaving 11 bases between. The CDR3 nucleotides are TGTGCCAGCAGTGAGTCCGGGGGGCATGGCTACACCTTC. Translated, it gives CASSESGGHGYTF.

This clone was detected once. This sequence joins TRBV12-5 and TRBJ2-7; 9 positions match TRBD1. This CDR3 spans 16 amino acids. The germline CDR1 and CDR2 sequences are LGHNT and FRNRAP. V lost 0 bases to trimming and J lost 3 bases; unmatched junction nucleotides: 6. CDR3 DNA sequence: TGTGCTAGTGGTTTGGTACCGGGGACAGGGTTCTACGAGCAGTACTTC. Protein product: CASGLVPGTGFYEQYF. The whole variable domain, filled in from reference TRBV12-5 and TRBJ2-7, reads DARVTQTPRHKVTEMGQEVTMRCQPILGHNTVFWYRQTMMQGLELLAYFRNRAPLDDSGMPKDRFSAEMPDATLATLKIQPSEPRDSAVYFCASGLVPGTGFYEQYFGPGTRLTVT.